This T cell receptor beta chain is from a study of Graves' ophthalmopathy and Graves' hyperthyroidism. CDR3 regions of TCR beta were amplified from RNA transcripts. Second-round multiplex PCR came after first-round RT-PCR with HTBI primers. TCRdb used MiXCR to reprocess the multiplex PCR reads, holding one entry per CDR3 protein. The repertoire holds more than 1,000,000 distinct CDR3 sequences, with about 35% as singletons. Trimming left V 5 bases short and J 2 bases short, with 10 bases between. The germline CDR1 and CDR2 sequences are SGHTA and FQGTGA. The CDR3 has 15 residues. V usage is TRBV7-3 and J usage is TRBJ2-6; no firm D call. The sequencing sample was made of peripheral blood or thyroid tissue (not recorded which). The sequence came from an adult man with Graves' hyperthyroidism. The CDR3: CASSPPYTGANVLTF. Here the CDR3 DNA reads TGTGCCAGCAGCCCCCCATATACTGGGGCCAACGTCCTGACTTTC.